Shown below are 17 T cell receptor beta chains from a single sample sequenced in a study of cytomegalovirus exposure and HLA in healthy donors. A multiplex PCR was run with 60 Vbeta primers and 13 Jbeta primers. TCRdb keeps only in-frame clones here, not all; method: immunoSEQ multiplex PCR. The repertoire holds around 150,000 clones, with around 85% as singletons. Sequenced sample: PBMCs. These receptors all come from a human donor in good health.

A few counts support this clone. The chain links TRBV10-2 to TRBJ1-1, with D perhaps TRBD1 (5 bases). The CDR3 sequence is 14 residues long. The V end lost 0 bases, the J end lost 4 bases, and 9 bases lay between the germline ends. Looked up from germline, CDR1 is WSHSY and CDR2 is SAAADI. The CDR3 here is CASSESGGATEAFF. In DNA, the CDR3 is TGCGCCAGCAGTGAGTCAGGCGGGGCCACTGAAGCTTTCTTT.

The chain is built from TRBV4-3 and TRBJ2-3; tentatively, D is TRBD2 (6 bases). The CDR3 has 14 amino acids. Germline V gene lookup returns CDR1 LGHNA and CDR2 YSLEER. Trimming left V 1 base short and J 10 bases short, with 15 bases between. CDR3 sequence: CASSQGASERSQYF. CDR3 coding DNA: TGCGCCAGCAGCCAAGGAGCTAGCGAACGCTCGCAGTATTTT.

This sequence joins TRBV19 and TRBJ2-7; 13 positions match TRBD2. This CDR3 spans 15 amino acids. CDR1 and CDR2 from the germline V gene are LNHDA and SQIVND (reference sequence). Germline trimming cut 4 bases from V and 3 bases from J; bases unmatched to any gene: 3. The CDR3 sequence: CASSTLAGGNYEQYF. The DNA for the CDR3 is TGTGCCAGTAGTACACTAGCGGGGGGGAACTACGAGCAGTACTTC.

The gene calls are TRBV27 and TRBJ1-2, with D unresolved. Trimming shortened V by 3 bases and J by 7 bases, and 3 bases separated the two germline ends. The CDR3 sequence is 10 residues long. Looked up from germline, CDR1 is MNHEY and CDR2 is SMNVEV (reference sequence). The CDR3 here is CASSFRGYTF. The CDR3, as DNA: TGTGCCAGCAGTTTTCGTGGCTACACCTTC.

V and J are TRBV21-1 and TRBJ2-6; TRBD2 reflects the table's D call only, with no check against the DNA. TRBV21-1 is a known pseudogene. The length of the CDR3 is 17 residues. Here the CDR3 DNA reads TGTGCCAGCAGGAAAAGGGCGCCGGGAGGTGGGGCCAACGTCCTGACTTTC. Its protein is CASRKRAPGGGANVLTF.

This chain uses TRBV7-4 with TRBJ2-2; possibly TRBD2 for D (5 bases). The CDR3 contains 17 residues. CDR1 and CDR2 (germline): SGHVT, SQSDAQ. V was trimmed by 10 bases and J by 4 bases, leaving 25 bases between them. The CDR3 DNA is TGTGCCAACAAATCGGTCGGCGGAGGTGAAGCCACCGGGGAGCTGTTTTTT. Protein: CANKSVGGGEATGELFF.

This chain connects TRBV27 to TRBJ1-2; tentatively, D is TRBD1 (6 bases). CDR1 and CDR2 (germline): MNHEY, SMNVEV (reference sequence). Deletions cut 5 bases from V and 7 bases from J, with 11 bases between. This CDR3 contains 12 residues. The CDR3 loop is CASSPQGFGYTF. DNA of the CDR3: TGTGCCAGCAGTCCACAGGGTTTTGGCTACACCTTC.

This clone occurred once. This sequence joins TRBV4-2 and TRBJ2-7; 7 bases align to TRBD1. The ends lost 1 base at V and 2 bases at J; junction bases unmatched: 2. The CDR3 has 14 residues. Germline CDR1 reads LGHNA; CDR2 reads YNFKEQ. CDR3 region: CASSQGDSAYEQYF. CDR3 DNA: TGTGCCAGCAGCCAAGGGGACAGCGCCTACGAGCAGTACTTC.

This CDR3 reads CASSHLRGAYNEQFF. CDR3 DNA: TGCGCCAGCAGCCACCTGCGGGGGGCCTACAATGAGCAGTTCTTC. This rearrangement joins TRBV4-3 to TRBJ2-1; 8 bases are shared with TRBD2. This CDR3 has 15 amino acids. CDR1 and CDR2 from the germline V gene are LGHNA and YSLEER. V dropped 3 bases and J dropped 2; count of bases not matched to a gene: 3.

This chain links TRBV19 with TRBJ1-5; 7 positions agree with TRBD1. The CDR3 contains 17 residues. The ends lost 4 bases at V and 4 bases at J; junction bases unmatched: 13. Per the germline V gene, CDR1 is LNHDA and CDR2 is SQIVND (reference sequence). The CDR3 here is CASSKYRQGSGNQPQHF. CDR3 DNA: TGTGCCAGTAGTAAATATAGACAGGGATCGGGGAATCAGCCCCAGCATTTT.

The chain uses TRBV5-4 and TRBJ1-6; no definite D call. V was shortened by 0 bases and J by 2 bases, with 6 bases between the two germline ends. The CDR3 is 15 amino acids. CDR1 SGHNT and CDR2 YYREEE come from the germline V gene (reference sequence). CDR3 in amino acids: CASSLGGTYNSPLHF. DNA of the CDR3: TGTGCCAGCAGCTTGGGAGGGACCTATAATTCACCCCTCCACTTT.

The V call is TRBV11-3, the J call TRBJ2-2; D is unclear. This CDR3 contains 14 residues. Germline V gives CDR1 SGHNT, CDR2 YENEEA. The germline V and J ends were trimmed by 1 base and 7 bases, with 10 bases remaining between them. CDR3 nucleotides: TGTGCCAGCAGCTTAGCTACCTTTGGCGGGGAGCTGTTTTTT. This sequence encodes CASSLATFGGELFF.

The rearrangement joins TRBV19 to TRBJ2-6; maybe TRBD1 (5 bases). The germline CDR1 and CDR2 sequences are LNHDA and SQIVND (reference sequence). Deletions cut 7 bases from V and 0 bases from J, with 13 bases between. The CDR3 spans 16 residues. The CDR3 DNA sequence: TGTGCCAGTATGAACAGGTCCCACTCTGGGGCCAACGTCCTGACTTTC. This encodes CASMNRSHSGANVLTF.

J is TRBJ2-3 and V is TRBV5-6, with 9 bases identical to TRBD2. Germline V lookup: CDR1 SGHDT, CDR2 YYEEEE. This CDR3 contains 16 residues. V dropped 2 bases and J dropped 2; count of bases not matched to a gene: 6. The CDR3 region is CASSFKSGGYTDTQYF. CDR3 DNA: TGTGCCAGCAGCTTTAAGAGCGGGGGGTACACAGATACGCAGTATTTT. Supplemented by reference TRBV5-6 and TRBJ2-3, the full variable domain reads DAGVTQSPTHLIKTRGQQVTLRCSPKSGHDTVSWYQQALGQGPQFIFQYYEEEERQRGNFPDRFSGHQFPNYSSELNVNALLLGDSALYLCASSFKSGGYTDTQYFGPGTRLTVL.

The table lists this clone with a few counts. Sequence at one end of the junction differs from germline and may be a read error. The CDR3 nucleotides are TGTGCTAGTGGTTCAGAAGGGGTTGAGACTGAAGCTTTTTTT. Translation gives CASGSEGVETEAFF. The chain carries TRBV12-5 and TRBJ1-1, with D perhaps matching TRBD1 (5 bases). The CDR3 totals 14 residues. The germline gives CDR1 LGHNT, CDR2 FRNRAP.

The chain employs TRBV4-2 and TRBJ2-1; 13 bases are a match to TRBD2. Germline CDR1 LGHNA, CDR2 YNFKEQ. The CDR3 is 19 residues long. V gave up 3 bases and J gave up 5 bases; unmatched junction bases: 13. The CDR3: CASSHTSGGARWQNNEQFF. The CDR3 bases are TGTGCCAGCAGCCACACTAGCGGGGGGGCCCGGTGGCAAAACAATGAGCAGTTCTTC.

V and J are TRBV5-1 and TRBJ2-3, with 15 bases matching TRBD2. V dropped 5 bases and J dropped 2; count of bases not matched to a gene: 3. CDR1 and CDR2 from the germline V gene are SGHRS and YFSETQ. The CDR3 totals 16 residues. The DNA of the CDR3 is TGCGCCAGCAGTGGGACTAGCGGGGGGTTCACAGATACGCAGTATTTT. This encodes CASSGTSGGFTDTQYF.